The 17 T cell receptor beta chains reported below all come from one sample, sequenced in a study of CD8 T cells in ankylosing spondylitis. General observations from the study: Ankylosing spondylitis blood seemed to carry a telltale TCR beta motif made of roughly 8 highly homologous variants.

TCRdb re-analysed the 5' RACE reads in MiXCR, keeping a single row per CDR3 protein. The table includes 700,000 to 850,000 distinct CDR3 sequences, approximately 12% detected once. These receptors have no identified antigens. The sequencing input was blood, either unsorted or a sorted T cell fraction (not recorded which). These receptors all come from a male donor with ankylosing spondylitis.

The V gene is TRBV3-1, the J gene TRBJ1-5; no clear D gene. The ends were cut back, 0 bases at V and 6 bases at J, with 6 bases in the middle. CDR1 LGHDT and CDR2 YNNKEL come from the germline V gene (reference sequence). This CDR3 is built from 13 residues. The CDR3 sequence: CASSQDAAQPQHF. CDR3 nucleotides: TGTGCCAGCAGCCAAGACGCGGCTCAGCCCCAGCATTTT.

Many counts were recorded for this clonotype. The V call is TRBV28, the J call TRBJ1-5; 8 nucleotides match TRBD1. The CDR3 runs to 15 residues. Germline V gives CDR1 MDHEN, CDR2 SYDVKM. The ends lost 0 bases at V and 5 bases at J; junction bases unmatched: 3. The CDR3 loop reads CASSLWTTGDQPQHF. CDR3 nucleotide sequence: TGTGCCAGCAGTTTATGGACGACAGGGGATCAGCCCCAGCATTTT.

This clonotype was counted a few times. The chain links TRBV5-1 to TRBJ1-2; 7 bases match TRBD1. V gave up 4 bases and J gave up 0 bases; unmatched junction bases: 9. This CDR3 region has 16 residues. Germline V gene lookup returns CDR1 SGHRS and CDR2 YFSETQ. This CDR3 reads CASSHGQVLTNYGYTF. The CDR3 region has the DNA TGCGCCAGCAGCCACGGACAGGTTCTAACTAACTATGGCTACACCTTC.

The DNA for the CDR3 is TGCGCCAGCAGCTATTCTGGGACAGTGAGGTATGGCTACACCTTC. Translating it yields CASSYSGTVRYGYTF. This chain links TRBV5-1 with TRBJ1-2, with 7 bases aligning to TRBD1. The trim removed 3 bases at V and 5 bases at J, leaving 10 bases unmatched. The CDR3 is made up of 15 amino acids. Germline V gene data show CDR1 as SGHRS and CDR2 as YFSETQ.

A few counts support this clonotype. The gene calls are TRBV5-1 and TRBJ2-7; 7 nucleotides line up with TRBD2. Germline V gene lookup returns CDR1 SGHRS and CDR2 YFSETQ. The CDR3 spans 13 residues. The junction had 7 bases not matched to a gene; V was cut back by 4 bases and J by 6 bases. The CDR3, as DNA: TGCGCCAGCAGCAGCAGGGAGGGCGGCGAGCAGTACTTC. Translation: CASSSREGGEQYF.

This clonotype has a handful of counts. The genes are TRBV20-1 and TRBJ2-7; the match to TRBD1 covers 7 bases. The V gene end was trimmed by 2 bases and the J gene end by 0 bases; junction bases not matched to a gene: 7. CDR1 is DFQATT and CDR2 is SNEGSKA in the germline V gene (reference sequence). The CDR3 has 15 amino acids. CDR3 nucleotides: TGCAGTGCTAGACCCCGACAGGGATTCTCCTACGAGCAGTACTTC. Translation gives CSARPRQGFSYEQYF.

The V call is TRBV2, the J call TRBJ1-5; D uncertain. Trimming left V 7 bases short and J 4 bases short, with 8 bases between. The CDR3 consists of 12 residues. Per germline, CDR1 SNHLY and CDR2 FYNNEI. The CDR3 DNA reads TGTGCCAGCAAACTCCTAAATCAGCCCCAGCATTTT. Amino acid sequence: CASKLLNQPQHF.

This clonotype was seen a few times. The chain carries TRBV6-5 and TRBJ2-1, with D perhaps matching TRBD1 (6 bases). Germline V CDR1 and CDR2: MNHEY, SVGAGI. The CDR3 loop spans 12 amino acids. Trimming left V 5 bases short and J 15 bases short, with 17 bases between. The CDR3 nucleotides read TGTGCCAGCAGTACCTCCTCGACAGGCCTGTTCTTC. Translating it yields CASSTSSTGLFF.

The V call is TRBV20-1, the J call TRBJ1-1; D possibly corresponds to TRBD1 (5 bases). Germline V gene lookup returns CDR1 DFQATT and CDR2 SNEGSKA (reference sequence). Trimming removed 3 bases at V and 0 bases at J, with 11 bases between. This CDR3 is 14 amino acids long. Here the CDR3 reads CSASLGTVNTEAFF. The CDR3 nucleotides read TGCAGTGCTAGTTTAGGGACGGTGAACACTGAAGCTTTCTTT.

This chain joins TRBV6-2 or TRBV6-3 and TRBJ2-5; maybe TRBD2 (6 bases). The CDR3 is 15 residues long. Germline-derived CDR1 and CDR2 are MNHEY and SVGEGT. Trimming cost V 3 bases and J 4 bases, with 15 bases left between them. In DNA form, the CDR3 reads TGTGCCAGCAGTTATGGAGCGGCCGGGGGAGAGACCCAGTACTTC. Translation gives CASSYGAAGGETQYF.

This clonotype was counted many times. The chain joins TRBV29-1 to TRBJ2-1; TRBD2 might be the D (7 bases). Trimming took off 6 bases at V and 9 bases at J, with 15 bases between the two ends. The CDR3 totals 12 residues. Per germline, CDR1 SQVTM and CDR2 ANQGSEA. The CDR3 nucleotides read TGCAGCGTGCGCAAGGGGGGGGCTGAGCAGTTCTTC. Its protein product is CSVRKGGAEQFF.

This clonotype has at least ten counts. The rearrangement joins TRBV20-1 to TRBJ1-2; a weak D match, TRBD1 (6 bases). Trimming cost V 4 bases and J 8 bases, with 17 bases left between them. Germline V gene data show CDR1 as DFQATT and CDR2 as SNEGSKA (reference sequence). The CDR3 consists of 13 residues. CDR3 DNA sequence: TGCAGTGCTACCCCCAACAGGGTAGGAGGCTACACCTTC. This translates into CSATPNRVGGYTF.

In its sample, this clonotype was seen a few times. The rearrangement uses TRBV20-1 and TRBJ2-7, with unresolved D. Trimming took off 5 bases at V and 0 bases at J, with 11 bases between the two ends. The CDR3 spans 13 residues. The germline CDR1 and CDR2 sequences are DFQATT and SNEGSKA (reference sequence). CDR3 amino acids: CSARRPNSYEQYF. In DNA form, the CDR3 reads TGCAGTGCTCGAAGACCCAACTCCTACGAGCAGTACTTC.

This clonotype has a count of ten or more. The chain links TRBV7-6 to TRBJ1-5; 9 bases line up with TRBD1. CDR3 length: 15 residues. Germline loops: CDR1 SGHVS, CDR2 FNYEAQ. Trimming took 0 bases from V and 6 from J; bases not matched to a gene: 3. The CDR3 protein is CASSLAQGAGQPQHF. CDR3 bases: TGTGCCAGCAGCTTAGCACAGGGGGCTGGTCAGCCCCAGCATTTT.

This sequence joins TRBV20-1 and TRBJ2-1; D unresolved. V was shortened by 0 bases and J by 1 base, with 13 bases between the two germline ends. Per germline, CDR1 DFQATT and CDR2 SNEGSKA (reference sequence). The CDR3 loop spans 16 amino acids. CDR3 sequence reads: CSARDQAVGSYNEQFF. As DNA, the CDR3 is TGCAGTGCTAGAGACCAGGCCGTAGGGTCCTACAATGAGCAGTTCTTC.

This clonotype was seen more than once but under ten times. The genes are TRBV20-1 and TRBJ2-7; a possible D gene is TRBD1 (5 bases). Deletions cut 3 bases from V and 6 bases from J, with 15 bases between. The germline CDR1 and CDR2 sequences are DFQATT and SNEGSKA (reference sequence). CDR3 length: 13 residues. CDR3 loop: CSASVGEVSEQYF. The CDR3 DNA follows: TGCAGTGCTAGTGTAGGGGAAGTTAGCGAGCAGTACTTC.

Worth noting for this clonotype: At one of its ends the junction is not consistent with the germline gene, which may arise from a read error. The rearrangement links TRBV7-2 to TRBJ2-7; D possibly corresponds to TRBD2 (5 bases). The CDR3 totals 14 residues. The germline V gene encodes CDR1 SGHTA and CDR2 FQGNSA. This CDR3 is CASSLRRTSNEQYF. CDR3 in DNA: TGTGCCAGCAGCTTAAGGAGGACCTCCAACGAGCAGTACTTC.